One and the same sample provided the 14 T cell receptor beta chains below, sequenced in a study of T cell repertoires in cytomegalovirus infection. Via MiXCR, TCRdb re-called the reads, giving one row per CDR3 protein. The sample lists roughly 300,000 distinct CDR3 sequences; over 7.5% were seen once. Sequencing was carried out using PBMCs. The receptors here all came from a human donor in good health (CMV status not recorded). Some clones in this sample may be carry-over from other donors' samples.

CDR3: CASSAPNRQQQETQYF. The CDR3 coding sequence is TGTGCCAGCAGCGCCCCAAATAGACAGCAGCAAGAGACCCAGTACTTC. This rearrangement joins TRBV11-2 to TRBJ2-5; TRBD1 might be the D (5 bases). V gave up 5 bases and J gave up 2 bases, with 18 bases separating them. Germline V lookup: CDR1 SGHAT, CDR2 FQNNGV. The CDR3 is 16 residues long.

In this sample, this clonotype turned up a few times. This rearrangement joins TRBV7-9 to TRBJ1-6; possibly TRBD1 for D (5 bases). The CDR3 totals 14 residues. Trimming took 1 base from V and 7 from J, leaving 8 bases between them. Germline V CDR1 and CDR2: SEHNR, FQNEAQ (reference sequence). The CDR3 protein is CASSLGGFNSPLHF. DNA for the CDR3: TGTGCCAGCAGCTTAGGGGGCTTCAATTCACCCCTCCACTTT.

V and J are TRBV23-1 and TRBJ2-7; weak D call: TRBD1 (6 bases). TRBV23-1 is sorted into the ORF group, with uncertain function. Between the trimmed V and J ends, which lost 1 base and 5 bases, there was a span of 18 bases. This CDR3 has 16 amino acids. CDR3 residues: CASSQCWPGESDEQYF. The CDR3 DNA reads TGCGCCAGCAGTCAATGCTGGCCAGGGGAAAGCGACGAGCAGTACTTC.

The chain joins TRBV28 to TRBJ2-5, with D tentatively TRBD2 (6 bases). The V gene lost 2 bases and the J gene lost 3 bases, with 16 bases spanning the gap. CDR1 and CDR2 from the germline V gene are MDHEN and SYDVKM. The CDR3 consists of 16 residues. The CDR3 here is CASSLMAGSPKETQYF. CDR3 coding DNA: TGTGCCAGCAGTTTAATGGCGGGGAGCCCCAAAGAGACCCAGTACTTC.

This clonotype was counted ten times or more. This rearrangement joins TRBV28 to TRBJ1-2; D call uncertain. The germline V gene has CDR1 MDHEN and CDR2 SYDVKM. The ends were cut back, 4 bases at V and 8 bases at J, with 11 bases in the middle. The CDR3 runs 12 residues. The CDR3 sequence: CASSYSAFGYTF. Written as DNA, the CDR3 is TGTGCCAGCAGTTACTCCGCATTCGGCTACACCTTC.

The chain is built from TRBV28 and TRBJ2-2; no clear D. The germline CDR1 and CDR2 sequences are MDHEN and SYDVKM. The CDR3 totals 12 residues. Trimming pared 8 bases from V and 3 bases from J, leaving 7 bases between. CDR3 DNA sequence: TGTGCCAGCCAAAGAGACACCGGGGAGCTGTTTTTT. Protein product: CASQRDTGELFF.

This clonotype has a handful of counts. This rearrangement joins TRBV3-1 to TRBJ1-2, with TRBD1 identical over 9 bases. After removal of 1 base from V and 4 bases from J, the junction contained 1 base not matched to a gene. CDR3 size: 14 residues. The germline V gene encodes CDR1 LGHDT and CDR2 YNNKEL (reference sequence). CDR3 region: CASSQGDRVYGYTF. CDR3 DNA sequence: TGTGCCAGCAGCCAAGGGGACAGGGTCTATGGCTACACCTTC. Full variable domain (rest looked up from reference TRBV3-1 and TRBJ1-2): DTAVSQTPKYLVTQMGNDKSIKCEQNLGHDTMYWYKQDSKKFLKIMFSYNNKELIINETVPNRFSPKSPDKAHLNLHINSLELGDSAVYFCASSQGDRVYGYTFGSGTRLTVV.

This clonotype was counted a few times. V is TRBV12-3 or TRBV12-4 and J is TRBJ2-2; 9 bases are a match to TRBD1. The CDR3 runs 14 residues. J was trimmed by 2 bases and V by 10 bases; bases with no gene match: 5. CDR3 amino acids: CATRQGGNTGELFF. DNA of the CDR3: TGTGCCACCCGACAGGGGGGAAACACCGGGGAGCTGTTTTTT.

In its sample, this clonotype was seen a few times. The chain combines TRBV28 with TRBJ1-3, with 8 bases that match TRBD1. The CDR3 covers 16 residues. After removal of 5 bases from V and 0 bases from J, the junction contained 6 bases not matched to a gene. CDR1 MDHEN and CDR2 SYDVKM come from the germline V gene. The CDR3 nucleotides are TGTGCCAGCAGTGGGGACAGGCCCTCCTCTGGAAACACCATATATTTT. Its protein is CASSGDRPSSGNTIYF.

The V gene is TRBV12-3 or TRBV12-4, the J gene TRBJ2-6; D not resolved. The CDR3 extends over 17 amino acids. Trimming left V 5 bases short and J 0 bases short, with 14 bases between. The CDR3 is CASSTVADTSGANVLTF. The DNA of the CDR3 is TGTGCCAGCAGTACCGTTGCGGATACCTCTGGGGCCAACGTCCTGACTTTC.

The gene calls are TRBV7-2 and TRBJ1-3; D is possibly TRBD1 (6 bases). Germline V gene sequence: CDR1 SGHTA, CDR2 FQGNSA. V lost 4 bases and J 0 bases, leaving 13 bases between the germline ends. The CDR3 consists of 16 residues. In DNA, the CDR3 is TGTGCCAGCAGCTCACAGGGCTTACACTCTGGAAACACCATATATTTT. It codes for CASSSQGLHSGNTIYF.

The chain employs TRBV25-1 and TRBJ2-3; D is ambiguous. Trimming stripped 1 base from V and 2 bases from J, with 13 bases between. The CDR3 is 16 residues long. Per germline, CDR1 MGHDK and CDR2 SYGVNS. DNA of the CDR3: TGTGCCAGCAGTGAATGGAGTACTCTGTTCACAGATACGCAGTATTTT. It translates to CASSEWSTLFTDTQYF.

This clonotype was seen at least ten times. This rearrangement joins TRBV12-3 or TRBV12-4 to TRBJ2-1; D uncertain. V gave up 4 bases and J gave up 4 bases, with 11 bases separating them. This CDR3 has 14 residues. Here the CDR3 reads CASSWALAYNEQFF. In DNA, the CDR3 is TGTGCCAGCAGTTGGGCTTTAGCTTACAATGAGCAGTTCTTC.

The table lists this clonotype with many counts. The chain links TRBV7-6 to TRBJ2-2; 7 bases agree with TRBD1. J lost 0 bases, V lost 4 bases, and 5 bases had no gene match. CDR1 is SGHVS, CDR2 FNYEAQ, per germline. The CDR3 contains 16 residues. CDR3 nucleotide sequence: TGTGCCAGCAGCTCACCCGGGACAGCGAACACCGGGGAGCTGTTTTTT. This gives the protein CASSSPGTANTGELFF.